These T cell receptor beta chains were read from a single sample in a study of CD8 T cells in ankylosing spondylitis. TCRdb recomputed calls from the 5' RACE reads with MiXCR, one row per CDR3 protein. There are 25,000 or so distinct CDR3 sequences in the sample; over 6.5% occur only once, and roughly 30% lies in the top ten. Sequencing input: blood. Receptor source: a male donor with ankylosing spondylitis or in good health (not recorded which). CDR3s include the opening cysteine and the closing phenylalanine or tryptophan. A D gene is named only where the DNA matches it firmly. A clone size is listed for some rows: how often the clone was seen (once, few, many), or a class if it is expanded.

v_gene	j_gene	len	d_gene	abundance	CDR3aa	CDR3nt
TRBV7-6	TRBJ2-6	18	-	few	CASSSIPNTISGANVLTF	TGTGCCAGCAGCTCTATACCGAATACGATCTCTGGGGCCAACGTCCTGACTTTC
TRBV7-2	TRBJ2-2	19	TRBD2	few	CASSPHRAGGPNPIGELFF	TGTGCCAGCAGCCCCCATAGAGCGGGAGGGCCCAACCCCATCGGGGAGCTGTTTTTT
TRBV3-1	TRBJ2-2	15	-	few	CASSQDYSNTGELFF	TGTGCCAGCAGCCAAGATTACTCGAACACCGGGGAGCTGTTTTTT
TRBV19	TRBJ2-5	13	TRBD1	-	CASSHRGPETQYF	TGTGCCAGTAGCCACAGGGGACCAGAGACCCAGTACTTC
TRBV29-1	TRBJ1-5	14	TRBD1	few	CSVKGQGVGQPQHF	TGCAGCGTAAAGGGACAGGGGGTCGGTCAGCCCCAGCATTTT
TRBV29-1	TRBJ2-7	11	-	few	CSARDLYEQYF	TGCAGCGCGCGGGACCTCTACGAGCAGTACTTC
TRBV28	TRBJ1-1	14	-	few	CASLKGVWNTEAFF	TGTGCCAGCTTGAAGGGTGTTTGGAACACTGAAGCTTTCTTT
TRBV5-1	TRBJ2-2	13	-	few	CASSLRNTGELFF	TGCGCCAGCAGCCTAAGGAACACCGGGGAGCTGTTTTTT
TRBV28	TRBJ1-5	14	-	many	CASRRQFGNQPQHF	TGTGCCAGCAGGCGACAGTTCGGAAATCAGCCCCAGCATTTT
TRBV7-3	TRBJ2-3	12	-	few	CASSFLLGTQYF	TGTGCCAGCAGCTTCCTCCTCGGGACGCAGTATTTT
TRBV2	TRBJ2-2	13	-	many	CASSAEVTGELFF	TGTGCCAGCAGCGCCGAGGTGACCGGGGAGCTGTTTTTT
TRBV12-3/TRBV12-4	TRBJ2-1	12	-	few	CASSLAPHEQFF	TGTGCCAGCAGTTTAGCGCCCCACGAGCAGTTCTTC
TRBV5-4	TRBJ2-3	14	-	-	CASSTLSSTDTQYF	TGTGCCAGCAGCACCCTCAGCAGCACAGATACGCAGTATTTT
TRBV28	TRBJ2-3	14	TRBD2	few	CASSPSGATDTQYF	TGTGCCAGCAGTCCAAGCGGGGCTACAGATACGCAGTATTTT
TRBV12-3/TRBV12-4	TRBJ2-2	13	TRBD1	-	CASTLQGHGELFF	TGTGCCAGCACCCTACAGGGGCATGGGGAGCTGTTTTTT
TRBV10-3	TRBJ1-4	13	-	few	CAIRKGLNEKLFF	TGTGCCATCAGGAAGGGTTTGAATGAAAAACTGTTTTTT
TRBV27	TRBJ2-7	13	-	few	CASSSTVSYEQYF	TGTGCCAGCAGTTCGACAGTCTCCTACGAGCAGTACTTC
TRBV4-3	TRBJ2-1	16	-	many	CASSPSWEARYNEQFF	TGCGCCAGCAGCCCCAGTTGGGAGGCTAGATACAATGAGCAGTTCTTC
TRBV29-1	TRBJ1-1	13	-	-	CSGAEGGDTEAFF	TGCAGCGGTGCCGAGGGGGGGGACACTGAAGCTTTCTTT
TRBV7-9	TRBJ2-7	14	TRBD2	few	CASSGGTSSYEQYF	TGTGCCAGCAGCGGAGGGACTAGCTCCTACGAGCAGTACTTC
TRBV12-3/TRBV12-4	TRBJ2-7	15	TRBD2	few	CASSLGIAGGREQYF	TGTGCCAGCAGTTTAGGGATAGCGGGAGGTCGGGAGCAGTACTTC
TRBV27	TRBJ2-5	13	-	many	CASSILAWETQYF	TGTGCCAGCAGTATACTTGCCTGGGAGACCCAGTACTTC
TRBV19	TRBJ1-5	16	-	few	CASSGSDLRWHQPQHF	TGTGCCAGTAGTGGAAGCGACCTCCGTTGGCATCAGCCCCAGCATTTT
TRBV7-9	TRBJ1-4	14	-	-	CASSISATNEKLFF	TGTGCCAGCAGCATCAGTGCAACTAATGAAAAACTGTTTTTT
TRBV12-3/TRBV12-4	TRBJ2-2	14	TRBD1	-	CASSWDRAIGELFF	TGTGCCAGCAGTTGGGACAGGGCGATCGGGGAGCTGTTTTTT
TRBV7-7	TRBJ2-3	14	-	-	CASSLGAHTDTQYF	TGTGCTAGCAGCTTGGGGGCCCACACAGATACGCAGTATTTT
TRBV5-1	TRBJ2-3	15	-	many	CASSGSRRGTDTQYF	TGCGCCAGCAGCGGGTCTAGACGGGGCACAGATACGCAGTATTTT
TRBV7-7	TRBJ2-2	13	-	-	CASSEASTGELFF	TGTGCCAGCAGCGAAGCCTCCACCGGGGAGCTGTTTTTT
TRBV29-1	TRBJ1-2	13	-	-	CSVEDQALYGYTF	TGCAGCGTTGAAGATCAGGCTCTCTATGGCTACACCTTC
TRBV19	TRBJ1-1	15	-	once	CASSPREGLNTEAFF	TGTGCCAGTAGTCCCCGAGAGGGCCTGAACACTGAAGCTTTCTTT
TRBV7-2	TRBJ2-3	15	TRBD2	-	CASSTGRGGWDTQYF	TGTGCCAGCAGCACCGGCCGCGGGGGATGGGATACGCAGTATTTT
TRBV7-2	TRBJ2-1	16	TRBD2	many	CASSPPGLAVYNEQFF	TGTGCCAGCAGCCCACCGGGACTAGCGGTATACAATGAGCAGTTCTTC
TRBV29-1	TRBJ2-2	15	-	-	CSVGLGRWNTGELFF	TGCAGCGTTGGCCTGGGACGGTGGAACACCGGGGAGCTGTTTTTT
TRBV15	TRBJ2-1	14	TRBD1	many	CATSRGDSYNEQFF	TGTGCCACCAGCAGAGGGGACAGCTACAATGAGCAGTTCTTC
TRBV20-1	TRBJ1-5	13	TRBD1	many	CSASQGANQPQHF	TGCAGTGCTTCTCAGGGGGCGAATCAGCCCCAGCATTTT
TRBV5-1	TRBJ2-3	20	TRBD2	many	CASRNGRGLAGGMRTDTQYF	TGCGCCAGCCGAAACGGGAGAGGACTAGCGGGAGGTATGAGAACAGATACGCAGTATTTT
TRBV5-1	TRBJ2-5	15	TRBD2	-	CASSLMPGGRETQYF	TGCGCCAGCAGCTTGATGCCGGGGGGACGGGAGACCCAGTACTTC
TRBV9	TRBJ2-5	12	-	few	CASSGRRETQYF	TGTGCCAGCAGCGGCCGTAGGGAGACCCAGTACTTC
TRBV7-2	TRBJ2-7	14	TRBD2	few	CASSLVAGVGEQYF	TGTGCCAGCAGCTTAGTAGCGGGAGTGGGCGAGCAGTACTTC
TRBV5-1	TRBJ1-5	13	-	-	CASSFEGNQPQHF	TGCGCCAGCAGCTTTGAAGGCAATCAGCCCCAGCATTTT
TRBV27	TRBJ1-1	14	-	medium-sized	CATGLGAQDTEAFF	TGTGCCACCGGACTGGGGGCGCAAGACACTGAAGCTTTCTTT